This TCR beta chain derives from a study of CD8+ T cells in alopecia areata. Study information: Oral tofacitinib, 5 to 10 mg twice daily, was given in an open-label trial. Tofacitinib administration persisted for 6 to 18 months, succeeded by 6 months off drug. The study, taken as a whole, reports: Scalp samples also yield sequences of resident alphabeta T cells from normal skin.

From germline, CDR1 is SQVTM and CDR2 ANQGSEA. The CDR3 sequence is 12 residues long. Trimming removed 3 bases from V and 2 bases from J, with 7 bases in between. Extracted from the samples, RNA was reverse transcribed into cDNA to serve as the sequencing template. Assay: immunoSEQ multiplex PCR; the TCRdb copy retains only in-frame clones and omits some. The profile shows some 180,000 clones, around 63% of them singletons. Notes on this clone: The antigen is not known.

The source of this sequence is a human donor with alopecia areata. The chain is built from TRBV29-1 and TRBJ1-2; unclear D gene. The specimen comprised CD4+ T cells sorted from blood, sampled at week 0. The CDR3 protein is CSVDPGNYGYTF. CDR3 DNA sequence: TGCAGCGTTGATCCCGGGAACTATGGCTACACCTTC.